This TCR beta chain stems from a study of control samples from healthy donors and cancer patients. Trimming removed 5 bases from V and 2 bases from J, with 12 bases in between. The CDR3 totals 14 residues. Germline lookup yields CDR1 SGHRS and CDR2 YFSETQ. The method was immunoSEQ multiplex PCR; TCRdb's version includes in-frame clones alone and lacks a portion of them. In the table there are 150,000 to 200,000 clones, about 86% of which are singletons. The gene calls are TRBV5-1 and TRBJ2-3; D perhaps matches TRBD2 (6 bases). This receptor was obtained from a woman aged 25 to 39 in good health. The sequenced sample was blood. CDR3 sequence: CASSYGTFTDTQYF. CDR3 bases: TGCGCCAGCAGTTACGGGACTTTCACAGATACGCAGTATTTT.